Shown below are 16 T cell receptor beta chains from a single sample sequenced in a study of CD8+CD57+ T cells in acquired aplastic anemia. Sequenced patients had shown CD8+CD57+ cell expansion by flow cytometry. Profiling that covered TCR beta VDJ and CDR3 relied on genomic DNA as its template. TCRdb recomputed calls from the reads with MiXCR, one row per CDR3 protein. The sample yields 150,000 to 200,000 distinct CDR3 sequences, around 47% seen once. Sequenced input: sorted CD4+, CD8+, or CD8+CD57+ T cells (not recorded which) from PBMCs. The source is a human donor with aplastic anemia.

This clonotype appeared many times. The chain uses TRBV7-9 and TRBJ2-3; TRBD2 matches 9 bases. V was pared by 2 bases and J by 2 bases, with 8 bases of the junction left unmatched. Looked up from germline, CDR1 is SEHNR and CDR2 is FQNEAQ (reference sequence). CDR3 length: 17 residues. DNA of the CDR3: TGTGCCAGCAGCTTAAACCTAGCGGGGTTTTACACAGATACGCAGTATTTT. Amino acids: CASSLNLAGFYTDTQYF. The complete variable domain, with remaining parts taken from reference TRBV7-9 and TRBJ2-3, reads DTGVSQNPRHKITKRGQNVTFRCDPISEHNRLYWYRQTLGQGPEFLTYFQNEAQLEKSRLLSDRFSAERPKGSFSTLEIQRTEQGDSAMYLCASSLNLAGFYTDTQYFGPGTRLTVL.

J is TRBJ2-4 and V is TRBV10-1; 10 positions agree with TRBD1. Looked up from germline, CDR1 is WNHNN and CDR2 is SYGVQD (reference sequence). The CDR3 spans 17 residues. V was pared by 2 bases and J by 1 base, with 5 bases of the junction left unmatched. Written as DNA, the CDR3 is TGCGCCAGCAGTGAGAAGGGACAGGGGAAGGCCAAAAACATTCAGTACTTC. This codes for CASSEKGQGKAKNIQYF.

Concerning this clonotype itself: Since a much larger clone is just one base distant, this may be a read error. CDR3: CSARDATSGGARTKNIQHF. CDR3 DNA sequence: TGCAGTGCTAGAGATGCAACTAGCGGGGGGGCGAGGACCAAAAACATTCAGCACTTC. J is TRBJ2-4 and V is TRBV20-1; 13 nucleotides line up with TRBD2. Germline loops: CDR1 DFQATT, CDR2 SNEGSKA (reference sequence). The CDR3 contains 19 residues.

Remarks on this clonotype: Just one base apart from a much larger clone, this may be a read error. The chain couples TRBV14 to TRBJ1-1; D unresolved. Germline V CDR1 and CDR2: SGHDN, FVKESK. The CDR3 length is 13 residues. The CDR3 DNA is TGTGTCAGCAGAAGACGAGTATTGGAAGAAGCTTTCTTT. This encodes CVSRRRVLEEAFF.

In its sample, this clonotype was seen a few times. This may be a read error, as it is one base from a much larger clone. Here the CDR3 reads CASGLPGQGPHNEQFF. In DNA, the CDR3 is TGTGCCAGCGGCCTGCCGGGACAGGGTCCACACAATGAGCAGTTCTTC. This chain joins TRBV2 and TRBJ2-1; TRBD1 aligns across 9 bases. CDR1 is SNHLY, CDR2 FYNNEI, per germline. The CDR3 consists of 16 residues. V was clipped by 8 bases and J by 5 bases; unmatched bases: 13.

The chain joins TRBV14 to TRBJ1-1; 8 bases are shared with TRBD1. The CDR3 runs to 15 residues. The germline V gene has CDR1 SGHDN and CDR2 FVKESK. V dropped 4 bases and J dropped 1; count of bases not matched to a gene: 5. For the CDR3, the DNA is TGTGCCAGCAGCCTGAGACAGGGGACGAACACTGAAGCTTTCTTT. Residues: CASSLRQGTNTEAFF.

Comments on this clonotype: Just one base apart from a much larger clone, this may be a read error. The V call is TRBV6-2 or TRBV6-3, the J call TRBJ2-7; 10 nucleotides align to TRBD2. Germline lookup yields CDR1 MNHEY and CDR2 SVGEGT. The CDR3 is 14 amino acids. Here the CDR3 reads CTSSLTSGSYEQYV. CDR3 coding DNA: TGTACCAGCAGTTTGACTAGCGGGTCCTACGAGCAGTACGTC.

This rearrangement joins TRBV7-8 to TRBJ2-3; D is perhaps TRBD1 (6 bases). The CDR3 totals 13 residues. Looked up from germline, CDR1 is SGHVS and CDR2 is FQNEAQ. Trimming removed 3 bases at V and 4 bases at J, with 8 bases between. CDR3 residues: CASSLDSADTQYF. The CDR3 bases are TGTGCCAGCAGCTTGGACAGCGCAGATACGCAGTATTTT. The full variable domain, rest sourced from reference TRBV7-8 and TRBJ2-3, is GAGVSQSPRYKVAKRGQDVALRCDPISGHVSLFWYQQALGQGPEFLTYFQNEAQLDKSGLPSDRFFAERPEGSVSTLKIQRTQQEDSAVYLCASSLDSADTQYFGPGTRLTVL.

This clonotype came up once. V usage is TRBV15 and J usage is TRBJ1-4; 7 bases line up with TRBD1. This CDR3 comprises 16 residues. V lost 3 bases to trimming and J lost 0 bases; unmatched junction nucleotides: 4. CDR1 and CDR2 (germline): LNHNV, YYDKDF (reference sequence). DNA of the CDR3: TGTGCCACCAGCAGGGACAGGCCCTCAACTAATGAAAAACTGTTTTTT. It specifies CATSRDRPSTNEKLFF.

The V and J genes are TRBV24-1 and TRBJ2-7; D perhaps matches TRBD1 (6 bases). V was clipped by 5 bases and J by 5 bases, with 21 bases between them. CDR3 length: 16 amino acids. Germline CDR1 and CDR2: KGHDR and SFDVKD. DNA for the CDR3: TGTGCCACCAGTGCGTCTACAGGGTACCGAGGGCACGAGCAGTACTTC. Protein sequence: CATSASTGYRGHEQYF.

This clonotype was picked up many times. The gene calls are TRBV11-2 and TRBJ2-1; 12 positions match TRBD2. J lost 6 bases, V lost 6 bases, and 15 bases had no gene match. CDR3 length: 18 residues. The V gene's germline CDR1 is SGHAT and CDR2 FQNNGV. CDR3 region: CASSPNLRLAGDRNEQFF. In DNA form, the CDR3 reads TGTGCCAGCAGTCCAAACCTGCGACTAGCGGGAGATCGCAATGAGCAGTTCTTC.

This clonotype came up a few times. The CDR3 DNA sequence: TGTGCCAGCATTGGAGGGGGGCACTATAATTCACCCCTCCACTTT. Protein: CASIGGGHYNSPLHF. V usage is TRBV2 and J usage is TRBJ1-6, with a tentative D call TRBD1 (6 bases). The CDR3 spans 15 residues. Trimming removed 7 bases from V and 3 bases from J, with 13 bases in between. From germline, CDR1 is SNHLY and CDR2 FYNNEI.

The gene calls are TRBV15 and TRBJ1-6, with D possibly matching TRBD1 (6 bases). The CDR3 totals 16 residues. Germline V gene sequence: CDR1 LNHNV, CDR2 YYDKDF (reference sequence). V was shortened by 5 bases and J by 1 base, with 12 bases between the two germline ends. CDR3 in amino acids: CATSHRQASYNSPLHF. The CDR3, as DNA: TGTGCCACCAGCCACCGACAGGCGTCCTATAATTCACCCCTCCACTTT.

As regards this clonotype: The junction differs from germline at one of its ends, possibly a read error. The genes are TRBV6-4 and TRBJ1-6; D might be TRBD1 (5 bases). This CDR3 contains 13 residues. From germline, CDR1 is MRHNA and CDR2 SNTAGT. This chain's CDR3 is CASRRDLNSPLHF. CDR3 coding DNA: TGTGCCAGCAGACGGGACCTCAATTCACCCCTCCATTTT.

This clonotype has at least ten counts. This sequence joins TRBV19 and TRBJ1-5; D gene unclear. This CDR3 is built from 15 residues. CDR1 and CDR2 from the germline V gene are LNHDA and SQIVND (reference sequence). Trimming left V 6 bases short and J 2 bases short, with 14 bases between. The CDR3 bases are TGTGCCAGTAGCGGGTCGGCGAGGGGCAATCAGCCCCAGCATTTT. It codes for CASSGSARGNQPQHF.

This chain joins TRBV15 and TRBJ2-5; D remains ambiguous. The germline V gene has CDR1 LNHNV and CDR2 YYDKDF (reference sequence). The CDR3 is made up of 14 amino acids. Trimming cost V 4 bases and J 5 bases, with 14 bases left between them. Here the CDR3 DNA reads TGTGCCACCAGCAACGGAGAGGCGTGGGAGACCCAGTACTTC. This gives the protein CATSNGEAWETQYF. Full variable domain (remainder filled in from reference TRBV15 and TRBJ2-5): DAMVIQNPRYQVTQFGKPVTLSCSQTLNHNVMYWYQQKSSQAPKLLFHYYDKDFNNEADTPDNFQSRRPNTSFCFLDIRSPGLGDTAMYLCATSNGEAWETQYFGPGTRLLVL.